The sequence of this T cell receptor beta chain was determined in a study of T cell changes during pregnancy in multiple sclerosis. Some clones are missing from TCRdb's copy, which holds only in-frame ones; the method was immunoSEQ multiplex PCR. The sample has about 60,000 clones; about 91% are singletons. Germline V CDR1 and CDR2: KGHSH, LQKENI. V lost 3 bases and J 3 bases, leaving 14 bases between the germline ends. CDR3 length: 16 residues. The chain recombines TRBV18 with TRBJ1-4, with a weak D call TRBD1 (6 bases). The sequenced sample was CD4+ T cells from peripheral blood mononuclear cells, obtained in the first trimester of pregnancy. The sequence derives from a female donor with multiple sclerosis, enrolled in a pregnancy study. The CDR3 DNA reads TGTGCCAGCTCACCTAACCACAGGGAAGCTAATGAAAAACTGTTTTTT. Translated, it gives CASSPNHREANEKLFF.